Sequencing of this TCR beta chain was carried out in a study of Ad26.COV2.S vaccination and SARS-CoV-2 variants. Treatment here: some 20 received Ad26.COV2.S at low or high dose, single or two shots; 5 received placebo; per-sample allocation not given. At day 63 after the first vaccine or placebo injection, samples were drawn. Libraries were prepared by immunoSEQ multiplex PCR; TCRdb keeps only in-frame clonotypes and omits some of them. The sample includes 380,000 or so clones, 80% to 90% of them seen just once. Source: peripheral blood, taken in a trial of Ad26.COV2.S vaccine versus placebo. The sequence was obtained from a person aged 18-60 years who received the Ad26.COV2.S COVID-19 vaccine or a placebo.

This CDR3 is CASSHPWAPQNEQFF. The CDR3, as DNA: TGTGCCAGCAGCCACCCCTGGGCCCCTCAGAATGAGCAGTTCTTC. The chain links TRBV3-1 (or the pseudogene TRBV3-2) to TRBJ2-1; D is unresolved. This CDR3 has 15 residues. V shed 3 bases and J shed 7 bases, with 16 bases lying between them. Looked up from germline, CDR1 is LGHDT and CDR2 is YNNKEL (reference sequence).